This TCR beta chain was sequenced during a study of cytomegalovirus exposure and HLA in healthy donors. V lost 6 bases and J lost 5, with 16 bases in between. Germline CDR1 SEHNR, CDR2 FQNEAQ (reference sequence). The CDR3 loop spans 14 amino acids. Clones were read by immunoSEQ multiplex PCR, and TCRdb kept only the in-frame ones, dropping some. This table holds more than 90,000 clones, roughly 86% found once. Sequencing used PBMCs. V gene TRBV7-9 combines with J gene TRBJ1-2; maybe TRBD1 (5 bases). The source is a man aged 18-30 years in good health and CMV-seronegative. In nucleotides, the CDR3 is TGTGCCAGCAGTAGGGGCCCCTCCGGGTATGGCTACACCTTC. It specifies CASSRGPSGYGYTF.